The table lists the clone carrying this T cell receptor beta chain with many counts. Its target is unknown. The data stem from a study of blood T cells in healthy people across ages. It was with a sample-barcoded 5' primer and a J-beta primer mix that a second PCR of about 7 to 12 cycles was run. Each CDR3 protein gets one entry after TCRdb re-called the 5' RACE reads with MiXCR. The table has over 950,000 distinct CDR3 sequences, roughly two fifths seen once. Germline V gene data show CDR1 as SGHTA and CDR2 as FQGNSA. V was pared by 5 bases and J by 0 bases, with 3 bases of the junction left unmatched. The CDR3 consists of 16 residues. Study-level findings and limits: The diversity estimates, figures obtained from one million T cells, were considered underestimates.

What was sequenced was blood. The TCR was taken from a man between 18 and 35 years old in good health. The rearrangement uses TRBV7-2 and TRBJ2-3; 12 bases align to TRBD2. The CDR3 region has the DNA TGTGCCAGCAGCGACGGACTAGCGGGGAGCACAGATACGCAGTATTTT. The encoded protein is CASSDGLAGSTDTQYF. Filled out from reference TRBV7-2 and TRBJ2-3, the complete variable domain reads GAGVSQSPSNKVTEKGKDVELRCDPISGHTALYWYRQSLGQGLEFLIYFQGNSAPDKSGLPSDRFSAERTGGSVSTLTIQRTQQEDSAVYLCASSDGLAGSTDTQYFGPGTRLTVL.